The clone carrying this TCR beta chain has only one observation. The sample is drawn from a study of blood T cell repertoires in COVID-19. Germline V gives CDR1 KGHSH, CDR2 LQKENI. The ends were cut back, 5 bases at V and 10 bases at J, with 12 bases in the middle. There are 12 residues in the CDR3. Method: immunoSEQ multiplex PCR; TCRdb's copy keeps in-frame clones and lacks some. The data contain some 210,000 clones, approximately 90% of them singletons. This clonotype was obtained from a man in his sixties with COVID-19, enrolled during active disease. The chain carries TRBV18 and TRBJ2-1; possibly TRBD2 for D (5 bases). Sequencing input: peripheral blood. The CDR3 nucleotides read TGTGCCAGCTCAACACTAGTTCGGGAGCAGTTCTTC. It encodes CASSTLVREQFF.